This TCR beta chain came from a study of blood T cells in healthy people across ages. Points from the study as a whole: The donors' CMV status was not determined, possibly confounding changes in expanded clonotypes.

A second PCR of 7 to 11 cycles used a sample-barcoded 5' primer and a J-beta primer mix. Using its own MiXCR run on the 5' RACE reads, TCRdb lists one record per CDR3 protein. Altogether hundreds of thousands of distinct CDR3 sequences are present, around 31% being singletons, with the ten largest covering 15% to 18%. This clonotype showed up just a few times. Its antigen is undetermined. Germline V lookup: CDR1 DFQATT, CDR2 SNEGSKA (reference sequence). Trimming removed 0 bases at V and 4 bases at J, with 10 bases between. The CDR3 consists of 14 residues. Sequencing input: blood. The clonotype comes from an elderly woman in good health. This rearrangement joins TRBV20-1 to TRBJ1-3; no reliable D call. The CDR3 bases are TGCAGTGCTAGAGATCGTGCTTTCGGAAACACCATATATTTT. This translates into CSARDRAFGNTIYF.